This TCR beta chain emerged from a study of T cells after yellow fever vaccination. The overall study: The fractions with low cell numbers were processed using SMART-Seq v4 Ultra Low Input.

UMIs were added to TCR cDNA along with a universal primer site when it was made by 5'RACE template switching. One entry per CDR3 protein results from TCRdb running MiXCR on the 5' RACE reads. The table lists hundreds of thousands of distinct CDR3 sequences, over 9% of them singletons. Study-wide results and limits: Although the secondary response was weaker, it peaked faster, at day 5 versus 15. Post-booster repertoires contained most primary-vaccination clones again (96% CD4, approximately 88% CD8).

On this clonotype itself: Its antigen is currently unknown.

The germline gives CDR1 MNHEY, CDR2 SMNVEV (reference sequence). The CDR3 is made up of 15 amino acids. Trimming shortened V by 4 bases and J by 4 bases, and 14 bases separated the two germline ends. The TCR originated in a man aged 25-45 years who received the YFV17D yellow fever vaccine. This chain uses TRBV27 with TRBJ1-5; D uncertain. The input for sequencing was PBMCs, taken on the day of the yellow fever booster vaccination. CDR3 amino acids: CASSSSSGRNQPQHF. In DNA, the CDR3 is TGTGCCAGCAGTTCCTCCTCTGGGCGAAATCAGCCCCAGCATTTT.